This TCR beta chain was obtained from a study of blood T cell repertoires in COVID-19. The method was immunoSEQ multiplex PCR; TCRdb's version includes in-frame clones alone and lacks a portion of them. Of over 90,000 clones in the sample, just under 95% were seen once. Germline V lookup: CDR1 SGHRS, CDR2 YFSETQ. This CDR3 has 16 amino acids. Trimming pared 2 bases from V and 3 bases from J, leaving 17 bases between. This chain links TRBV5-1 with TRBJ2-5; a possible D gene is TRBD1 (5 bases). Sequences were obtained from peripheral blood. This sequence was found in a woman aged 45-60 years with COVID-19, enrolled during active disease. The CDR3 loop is CASSLALATEKETQYF. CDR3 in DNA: TGCGCCAGCAGCTTAGCCCTTGCGACAGAGAAAGAGACCCAGTACTTC.